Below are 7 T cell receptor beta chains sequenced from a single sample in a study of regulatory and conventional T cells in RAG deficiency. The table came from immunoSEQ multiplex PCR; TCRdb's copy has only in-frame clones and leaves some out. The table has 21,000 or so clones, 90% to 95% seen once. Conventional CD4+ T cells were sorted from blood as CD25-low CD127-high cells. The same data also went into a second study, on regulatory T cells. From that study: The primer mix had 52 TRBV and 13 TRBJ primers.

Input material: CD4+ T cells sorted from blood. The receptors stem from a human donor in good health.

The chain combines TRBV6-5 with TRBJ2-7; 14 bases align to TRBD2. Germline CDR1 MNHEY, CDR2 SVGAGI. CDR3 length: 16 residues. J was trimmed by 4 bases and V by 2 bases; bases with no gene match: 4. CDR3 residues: CASSYLGTSGSYEQYF. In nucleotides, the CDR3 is TGTGCCAGCAGTTACCTTGGGACTAGCGGGAGTTACGAGCAGTACTTC.

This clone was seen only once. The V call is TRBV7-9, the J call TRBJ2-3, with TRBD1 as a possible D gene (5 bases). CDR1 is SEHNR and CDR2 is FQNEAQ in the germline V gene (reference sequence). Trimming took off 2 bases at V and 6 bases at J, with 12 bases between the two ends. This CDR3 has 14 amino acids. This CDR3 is CASSLRQGADTQYF. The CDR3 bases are TGTGCCAGCAGCTTACGGCAGGGCGCGGATACGCAGTATTTT.

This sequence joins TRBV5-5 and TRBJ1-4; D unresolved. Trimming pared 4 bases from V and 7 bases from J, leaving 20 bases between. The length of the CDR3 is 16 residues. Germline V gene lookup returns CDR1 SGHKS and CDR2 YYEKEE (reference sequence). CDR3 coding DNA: TGTGCCAGCAGCCGTAGTGGCTCCCTCATCGGTGAAAAACTGTTTTTT. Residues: CASSRSGSLIGEKLFF.

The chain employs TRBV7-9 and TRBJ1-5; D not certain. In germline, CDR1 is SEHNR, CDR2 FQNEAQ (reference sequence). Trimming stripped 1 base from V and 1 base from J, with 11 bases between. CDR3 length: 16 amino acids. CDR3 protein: CASSLGTGESNQPQHF. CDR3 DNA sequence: TGTGCCAGCAGCTTAGGAACCGGAGAGAGCAATCAGCCCCAGCATTTT.

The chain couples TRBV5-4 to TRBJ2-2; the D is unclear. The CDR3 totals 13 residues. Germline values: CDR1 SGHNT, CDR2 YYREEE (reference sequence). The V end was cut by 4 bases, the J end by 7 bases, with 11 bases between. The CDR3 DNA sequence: TGTGCCAGCAGCGGTCGACTGGACGGGGAGCTGTTTTTT. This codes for CASSGRLDGELFF.

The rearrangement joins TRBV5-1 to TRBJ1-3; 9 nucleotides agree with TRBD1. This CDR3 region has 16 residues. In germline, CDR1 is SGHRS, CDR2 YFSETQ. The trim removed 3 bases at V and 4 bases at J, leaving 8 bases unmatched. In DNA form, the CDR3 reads TGCGCCAGCAGCTCGTCGACAGGGGGGTACGGAAACACCATATATTTT. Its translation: CASSSSTGGYGNTIYF.

This CDR3 reads CASGSNQPQHF. The CDR3 DNA sequence: TGTGCCAGCGGGAGCAATCAGCCCCAGCATTTT. The chain is built from TRBV7-9 and TRBJ1-5; the D is unclear. V lost 8 bases and J 1 base, leaving 3 bases between the germline ends. This CDR3 is built from 11 residues. Looked up from germline, CDR1 is SEHNR and CDR2 is FQNEAQ (reference sequence).